Listed here is a single T cell receptor (beta chain). It lacks a known antigen. The input lacks base qualities; no much larger clone sits a single base away. TCRbeta CDR3 regions were sequenced with the immunoSEQ Assay. After extraction, genomic DNA underwent amplification by bias-controlled multiplex PCR, followed by high-throughput sequencing. Under the source paper's analysis protocol: To quantify the absolute abundance of every unique TCRbeta CDR3 region, sequences were collapsed and filtered. T cell fraction was estimated by normalizing TCRbeta template counts to usable DNA, which was measured by amplifying reference genes present in all nucleated cells. Repertoire TCRs were annotated as SARS-CoV-2-specific by exact matching of V gene, CDR3 amino acid sequence and J gene to a known reactive TCR set. MIRA supplied the reference SARS-CoV-2 TCR set, which was filtered for enrichment in COVID-19-positive ImmuneCODE repertoires so that public or cross-reactive TCRs were removed. Using the MIRA antigens, annotated TCRs were further analysed by specific ORF or by position within an ORF. Breadth was defined as the number of annotated unique rearrangements divided by the total number of unique productive rearrangements, and depth was defined as the summed frequency of the annotated unique rearrangements. Group comparisons of TCR breadth used two-sided Wilcoxon rank-sum tests. TCRdb obtained this table from immuneACCESS and retained in-frame rearrangements with V and J assigned. These tables miss some clones; where compared with another copy, unresolved V genes account for less than half of the shortfall, and the remainder is unexplained. V and J calls and clone size are as listed in that table; D and trimming were resolved from the DNA. This sample gives roughly 180,000 clones in total; roughly 89% of them show up just once. The top ten constitute about 5.5% of the sample.

The data were obtained in a study of Ad26.COV2.S vaccination and SARS-CoV-2 variants (dated by TCRdb to about 2021). For context, the study as a whole: The specificity and breadth of SARS-CoV-2-reactive T cell receptors after Ad26.COV2.S vaccination were assessed by TCRbeta repertoire sequencing. The TCR-sequenced set comprised approximately 32 samples: some 20 Ad26.COV2.S vaccine recipients, 5 placebo recipients and 8 SARS-CoV-2 convalescent individuals. Study-wide findings and limitations: Ad26.COV2.S recipients had higher spike-specific TCR breadth than placebo recipients (P = 0.0014). After vaccination, spike-specific CD8+ and CD4+ T cell responses were reported to show substantial breadth. The authors noted that total T cell responses may have been underestimated by the TCR breadth and depth analyses. Vaccine and placebo recipients had similar non-spike TCR breadth, a finding consistent with the vaccine containing only spike.

Sample time point, as interpreted from the label and publication: individuals recovered from natural SARS-CoV-2 infection. The clonotype comes from a human donor who had recovered from COVID-19. The starting material was peripheral blood, obtained after recovery from COVID-19.

The CDR3 region reads CALSGETQYF. Here is the DNA: TGTGCTCTCAGTGGGGAGACCCAGTACTTC. Rearrangement joined TRBV2 to TRBJ2-5, with the D gene call left open. The CDR3 runs 10 amino acids, cysteine and phenylalanine included. The kept DNA is CDR3 alone, 30 bases in frame from the first base. In the germline V gene, CDR1 corresponds to SNHLY and CDR2 to FYNNEI.